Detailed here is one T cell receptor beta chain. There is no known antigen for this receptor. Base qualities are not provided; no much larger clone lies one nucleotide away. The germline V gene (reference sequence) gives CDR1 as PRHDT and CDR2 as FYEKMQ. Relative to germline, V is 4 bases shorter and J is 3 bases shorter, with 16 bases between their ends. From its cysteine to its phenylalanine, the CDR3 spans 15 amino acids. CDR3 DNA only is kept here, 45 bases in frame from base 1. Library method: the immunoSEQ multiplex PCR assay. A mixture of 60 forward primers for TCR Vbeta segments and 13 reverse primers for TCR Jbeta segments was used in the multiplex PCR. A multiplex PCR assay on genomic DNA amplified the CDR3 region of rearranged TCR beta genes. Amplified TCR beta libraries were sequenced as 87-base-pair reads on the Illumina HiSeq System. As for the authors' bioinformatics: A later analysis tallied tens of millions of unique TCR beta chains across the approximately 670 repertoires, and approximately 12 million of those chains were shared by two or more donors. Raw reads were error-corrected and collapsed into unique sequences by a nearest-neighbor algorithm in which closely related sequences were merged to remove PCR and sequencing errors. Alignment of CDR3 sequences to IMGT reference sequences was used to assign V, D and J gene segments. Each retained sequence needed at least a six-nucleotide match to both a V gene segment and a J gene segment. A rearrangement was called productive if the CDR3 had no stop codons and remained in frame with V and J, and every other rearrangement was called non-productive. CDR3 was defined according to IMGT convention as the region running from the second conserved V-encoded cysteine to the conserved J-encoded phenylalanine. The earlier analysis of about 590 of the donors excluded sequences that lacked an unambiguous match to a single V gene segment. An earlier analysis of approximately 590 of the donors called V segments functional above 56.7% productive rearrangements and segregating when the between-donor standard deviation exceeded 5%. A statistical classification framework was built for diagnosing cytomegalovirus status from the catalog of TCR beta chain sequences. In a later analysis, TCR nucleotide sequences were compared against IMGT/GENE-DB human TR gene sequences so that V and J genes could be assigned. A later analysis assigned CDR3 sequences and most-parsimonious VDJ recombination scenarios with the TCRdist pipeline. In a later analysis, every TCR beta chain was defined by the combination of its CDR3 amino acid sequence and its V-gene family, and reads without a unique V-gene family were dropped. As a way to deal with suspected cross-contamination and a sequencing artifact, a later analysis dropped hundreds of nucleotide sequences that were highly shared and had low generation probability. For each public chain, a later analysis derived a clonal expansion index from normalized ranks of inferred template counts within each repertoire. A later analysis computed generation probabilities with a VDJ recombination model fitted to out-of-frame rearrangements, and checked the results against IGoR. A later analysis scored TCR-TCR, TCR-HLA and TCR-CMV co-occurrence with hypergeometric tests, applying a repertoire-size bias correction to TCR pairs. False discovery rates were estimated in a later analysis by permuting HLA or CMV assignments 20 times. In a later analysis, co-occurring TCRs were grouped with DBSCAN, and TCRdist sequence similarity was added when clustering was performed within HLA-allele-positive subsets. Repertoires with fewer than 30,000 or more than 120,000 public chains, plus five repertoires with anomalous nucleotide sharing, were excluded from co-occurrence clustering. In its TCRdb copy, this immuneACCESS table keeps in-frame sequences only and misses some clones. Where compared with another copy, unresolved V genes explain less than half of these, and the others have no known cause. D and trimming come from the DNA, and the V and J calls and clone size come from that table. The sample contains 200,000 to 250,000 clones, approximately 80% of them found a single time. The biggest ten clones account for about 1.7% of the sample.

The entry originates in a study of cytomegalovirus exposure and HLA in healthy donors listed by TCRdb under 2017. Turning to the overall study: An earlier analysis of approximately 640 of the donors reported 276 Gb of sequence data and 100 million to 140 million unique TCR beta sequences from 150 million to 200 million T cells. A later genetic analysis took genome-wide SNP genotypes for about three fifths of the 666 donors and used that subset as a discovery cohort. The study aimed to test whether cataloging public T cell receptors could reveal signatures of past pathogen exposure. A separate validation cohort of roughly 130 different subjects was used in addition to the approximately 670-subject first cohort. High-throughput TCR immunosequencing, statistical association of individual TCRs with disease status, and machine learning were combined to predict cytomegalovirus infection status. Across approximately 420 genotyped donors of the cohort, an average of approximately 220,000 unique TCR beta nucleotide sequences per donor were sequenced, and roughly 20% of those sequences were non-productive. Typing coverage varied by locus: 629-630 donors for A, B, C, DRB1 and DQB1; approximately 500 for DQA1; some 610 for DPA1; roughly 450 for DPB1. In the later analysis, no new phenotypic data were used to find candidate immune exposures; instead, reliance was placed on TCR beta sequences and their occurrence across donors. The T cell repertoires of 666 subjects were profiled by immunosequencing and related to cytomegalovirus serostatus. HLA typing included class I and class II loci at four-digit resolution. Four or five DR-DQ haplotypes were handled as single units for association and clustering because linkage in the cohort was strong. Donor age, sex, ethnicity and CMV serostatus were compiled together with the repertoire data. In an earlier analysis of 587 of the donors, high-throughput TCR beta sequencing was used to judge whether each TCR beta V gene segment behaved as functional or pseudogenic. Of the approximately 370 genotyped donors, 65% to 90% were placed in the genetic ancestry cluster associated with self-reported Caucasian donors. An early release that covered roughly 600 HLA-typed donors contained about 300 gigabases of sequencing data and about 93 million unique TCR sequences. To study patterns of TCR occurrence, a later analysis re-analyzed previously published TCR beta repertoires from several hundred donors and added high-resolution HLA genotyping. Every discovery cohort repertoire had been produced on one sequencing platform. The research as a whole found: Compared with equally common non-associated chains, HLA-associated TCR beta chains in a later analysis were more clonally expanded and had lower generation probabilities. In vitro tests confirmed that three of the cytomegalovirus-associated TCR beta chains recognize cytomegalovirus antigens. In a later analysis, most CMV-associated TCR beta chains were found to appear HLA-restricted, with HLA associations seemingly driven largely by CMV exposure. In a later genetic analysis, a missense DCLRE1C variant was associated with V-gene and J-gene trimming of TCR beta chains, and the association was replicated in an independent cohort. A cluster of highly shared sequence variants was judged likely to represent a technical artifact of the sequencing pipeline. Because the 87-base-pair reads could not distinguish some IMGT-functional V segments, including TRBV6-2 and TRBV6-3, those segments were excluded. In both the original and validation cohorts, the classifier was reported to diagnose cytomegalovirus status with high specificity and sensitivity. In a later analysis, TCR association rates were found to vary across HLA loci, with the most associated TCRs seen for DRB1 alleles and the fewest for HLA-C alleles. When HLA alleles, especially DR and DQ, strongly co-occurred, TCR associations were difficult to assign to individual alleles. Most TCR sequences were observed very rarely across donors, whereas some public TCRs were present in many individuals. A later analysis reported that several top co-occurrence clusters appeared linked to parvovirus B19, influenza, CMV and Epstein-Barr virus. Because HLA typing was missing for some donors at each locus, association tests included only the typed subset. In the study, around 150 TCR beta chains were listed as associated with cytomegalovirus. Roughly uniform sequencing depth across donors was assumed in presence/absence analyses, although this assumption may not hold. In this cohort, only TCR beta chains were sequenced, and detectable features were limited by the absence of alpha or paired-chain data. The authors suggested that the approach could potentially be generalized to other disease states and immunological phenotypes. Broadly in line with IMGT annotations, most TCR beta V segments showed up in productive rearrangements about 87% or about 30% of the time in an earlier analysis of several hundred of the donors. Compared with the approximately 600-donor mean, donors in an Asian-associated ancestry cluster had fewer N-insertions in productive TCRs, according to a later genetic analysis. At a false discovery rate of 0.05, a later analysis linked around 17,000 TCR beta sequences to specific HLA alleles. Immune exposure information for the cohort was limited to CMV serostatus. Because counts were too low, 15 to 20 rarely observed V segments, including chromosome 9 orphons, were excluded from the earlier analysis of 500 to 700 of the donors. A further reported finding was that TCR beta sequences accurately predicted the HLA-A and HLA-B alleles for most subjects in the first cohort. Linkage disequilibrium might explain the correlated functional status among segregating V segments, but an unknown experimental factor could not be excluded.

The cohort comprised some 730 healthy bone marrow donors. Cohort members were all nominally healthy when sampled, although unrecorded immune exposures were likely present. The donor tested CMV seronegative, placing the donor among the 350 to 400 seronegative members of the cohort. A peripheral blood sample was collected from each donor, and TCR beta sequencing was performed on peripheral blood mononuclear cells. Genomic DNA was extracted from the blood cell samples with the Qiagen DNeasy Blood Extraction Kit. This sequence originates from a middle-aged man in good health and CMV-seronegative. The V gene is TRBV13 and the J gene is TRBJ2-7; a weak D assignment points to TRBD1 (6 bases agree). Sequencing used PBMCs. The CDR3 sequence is CASSSPTGPGYEQYF. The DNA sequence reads TGTGCCAGCAGCTCCCCGACAGGACCCGGCTACGAGCAGTACTTC.